The following is a T cell receptor beta chain sequence with its context. Its antigen is unidentified. The V gene lost 6 bases and the J gene lost 8 bases, with 22 bases spanning the gap. The CDR3 consists of 16 residues. Germline V CDR1 and CDR2: MNHNS, SASEGT. The sample comes from a study of T-cell memory formation after mild COVID-19. MiXCR, applied by TCRdb to the 5' RACE reads, yields one record per CDR3 protein. The sample lists approximately 400,000 distinct CDR3 sequences; over 15% were seen once. Findings and limits, study-wide: CD4+ contracting clones were found mainly in CM and EM, and CD8+ ones in EMRA. Clones that got smaller from day 15 to 85 had even CD4/CD8, while clones growing later tipped toward CD4+.

This TCR was recovered from a man younger than 30 who had mild COVID-19 (a few samples of this study predate the infection). Cell type and time point are not known. The material sequenced was PBMCs or a T cell subset sorted from them (not recorded which). V is TRBV6-1 and J is TRBJ2-2; D could derive from TRBD1 or TRBD2 (5 bases each). CDR3 residues: CASRLVRDHPPGELFF. The CDR3 bases are TGTGCCAGCAGGCTAGTTCGGGACCACCCCCCGGGGGAGCTGTTTTTT.